Listed here is a single T cell receptor (beta chain). The CDR3 runs 14 residues. V lost 6 bases to trimming and J lost 4 bases, with 15 bases between them. Germline V gene data show CDR1 as MNHNY and CDR2 as SVGAGI (reference sequence). This specimen belongs to a study of OX40 agonist ivuxolimab in advanced cancers. The table came from immunoSEQ multiplex PCR; TCRdb's copy has only in-frame clones and leaves some out. The sample holds around 61,000 clones, approximately 82% seen once. The chain recombines TRBV6-6 with TRBJ1-2; a possible D gene is TRBD1 (5 bases). The TCR comes from an adult with an advanced solid tumor such as melanoma, head and neck, liver or kidney cancer. The sample here was CD4+ or CD8+ T cells sorted from blood, taken in a trial of the OX40 agonist ivuxolimab. Here the CDR3 DNA reads TGTGCCAGCAGGCTAGACAGTGAGTCCTATGGCTACACCTTC. Its protein product is CASRLDSESYGYTF.